A selection of T cell receptor beta chains follows, all from one sample in a study of T cell clones after liver transplantation. Data came from immunoSEQ multiplex PCR; TCRdb stores just in-frame clones and leaves some out. Among more than 70,000 clones listed, over 80% were seen once. The sequences come from CD4+ T cells from blood, collected at the 22-month timepoint. The origin of the receptors is a human patient who received a liver transplant. The T cells may partly be graft donor cells. Both conserved end residues are part of each CDR3. The order of the fields is J gene, clone size, V gene, D gene, CDR3 protein, CDR3 DNA. The D gene is left open where the match is weak. Where a row states a size, it is once, few, many or the class of an expanded clone; other rows omit it.

J gene: TRBJ1-6
clone size: NA
V gene: TRBV4-3
D gene: NA
CDR3 protein: CASSQVKGPTSPLHF
CDR3 DNA: TGCGCCAGCAGCCAAGTCAAGGGACCTACTTCACCCCTCCACTTT

J gene: TRBJ2-6
clone size: NA
V gene: TRBV12-5
D gene: TRBD1
CDR3 protein: CASGITGQVSSGANVLTF
CDR3 DNA: TGTGCTAGTGGAATCACCGGACAGGTCAGCTCTGGGGCCAACGTCCTGACTTTC

J gene: TRBJ2-2
clone size: NA
V gene: TRBV7-9
D gene: NA
CDR3 protein: CASSFSAGELFF
CDR3 DNA: TGTGCCAGCAGCTTTAGCGCCGGGGAGCTGTTTTTT

J gene: TRBJ2-4
clone size: few
V gene: TRBV5-4
D gene: NA
CDR3 protein: CASSFGGGIQYF
CDR3 DNA: TGTGCCAGCAGCTTTGGGGGAGGCATTCAGTACTTC

J gene: TRBJ2-7
clone size: once
V gene: TRBV5-1
D gene: NA
CDR3 protein: CASSFRTGYEQYF
CDR3 DNA: TGCGCCAGCAGCTTCCGGACGGGCTACGAGCAGTACTTC

J gene: TRBJ2-2
clone size: NA
V gene: TRBV11-3
D gene: NA
CDR3 protein: CASSLLMTGELFF
CDR3 DNA: TGTGCCAGCAGCTTACTGATGACCGGGGAGCTGTTTTTT

J gene: TRBJ2-5
clone size: NA
V gene: TRBV12-5
D gene: TRBD1
CDR3 protein: CASSRDRETQYF
CDR3 DNA: TGTGCTAGTTCCCGGGACAGGGAGACCCAGTACTTC

J gene: TRBJ1-1
clone size: NA
V gene: TRBV5-4
D gene: NA
CDR3 protein: CASKKDSPNTEAFF
CDR3 DNA: TGTGCCAGCAAAAAGGACAGTCCGAACACTGAAGCTTTCTTT

J gene: TRBJ2-7
clone size: NA
V gene: TRBV19
D gene: NA
CDR3 protein: CASSVIGTSPNEQYF
CDR3 DNA: TGTGCCAGTAGCGTAATCGGGACATCTCCTAACGAGCAGTACTTC

J gene: TRBJ2-7
clone size: NA
V gene: TRBV19
D gene: TRBD2
CDR3 protein: CASSNGGFFYEQYF
CDR3 DNA: TGTGCCAGTAGTAACGGGGGGTTCTTCTACGAGCAGTACTTC

J gene: TRBJ1-2
clone size: NA
V gene: TRBV19
D gene: NA
CDR3 protein: CASSIRGREGTSNYGYTF
CDR3 DNA: TGTGCCAGTAGTATTCGGGGAAGGGAAGGAACATCTAACTATGGCTACACCTTC

J gene: TRBJ1-4
clone size: NA
V gene: TRBV7-6
D gene: TRBD1
CDR3 protein: CASSLTGRGEKLFF
CDR3 DNA: TGTGCCAGCAGCTTGACAGGGAGAGGGGAAAAACTGTTTTTT

J gene: TRBJ1-4
clone size: NA
V gene: TRBV7-7
D gene: NA
CDR3 protein: CASSFRTGPNEKLFF
CDR3 DNA: TGTGCTAGCAGCTTTCGAACGGGCCCAAATGAAAAACTGTTTTTT

J gene: TRBJ2-5
clone size: NA
V gene: TRBV29-1
D gene: NA
CDR3 protein: CSVSGQTGQETQYF
CDR3 DNA: TGCAGCGTCTCCGGACAGACAGGACAAGAGACCCAGTACTTC

J gene: TRBJ2-1
clone size: NA
V gene: TRBV13
D gene: TRBD1
CDR3 protein: CASSTDRVGEQFF
CDR3 DNA: TGTGCCAGCAGCACGGACAGGGTCGGCGAGCAGTTCTTC

J gene: TRBJ1-5
clone size: NA
V gene: TRBV18
D gene: NA
CDR3 protein: CASSPLDRPNQPQHF
CDR3 DNA: TGTGCCAGCTCACCACTCGACAGACCCAATCAGCCCCAGCATTTT

J gene: TRBJ2-7
clone size: NA
V gene: TRBV28
D gene: NA
CDR3 protein: CASSLRTGSYEQYF
CDR3 DNA: TGTGCCAGCAGTTTACGGACGGGTTCCTACGAGCAGTACTTC

J gene: TRBJ1-5
clone size: NA
V gene: TRBV28
D gene: NA
CDR3 protein: CASSLSSHRPGHF
CDR3 DNA: TGTGCCAGCAGTTTAAGCAGTCACAGGCCCGGGCATTTT

J gene: TRBJ2-3
clone size: NA
V gene: TRBV9
D gene: NA
CDR3 protein: CASSVPSGSTDTQYF
CDR3 DNA: TGTGCCAGCAGCGTACCGTCCGGAAGCACAGATACGCAGTATTTT

J gene: TRBJ1-6
clone size: NA
V gene: TRBV7-6
D gene: NA
CDR3 protein: CASSPRNWDEDSPLHF
CDR3 DNA: TGTGCCAGCAGCCCCCGAAACTGGGACGAGGATTCACCCCTCCACTTT